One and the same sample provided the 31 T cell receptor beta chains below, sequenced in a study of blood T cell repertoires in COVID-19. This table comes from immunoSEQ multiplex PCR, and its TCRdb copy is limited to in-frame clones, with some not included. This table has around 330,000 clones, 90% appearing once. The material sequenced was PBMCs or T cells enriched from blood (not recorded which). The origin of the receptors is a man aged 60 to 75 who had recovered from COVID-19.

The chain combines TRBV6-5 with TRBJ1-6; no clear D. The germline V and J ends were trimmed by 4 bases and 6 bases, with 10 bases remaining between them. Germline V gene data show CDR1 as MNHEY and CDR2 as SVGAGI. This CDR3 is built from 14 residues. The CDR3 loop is CASSFPLPNSPLHF. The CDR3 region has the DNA TGTGCCAGCAGTTTTCCTCTACCTAATTCACCCCTCCACTTT.

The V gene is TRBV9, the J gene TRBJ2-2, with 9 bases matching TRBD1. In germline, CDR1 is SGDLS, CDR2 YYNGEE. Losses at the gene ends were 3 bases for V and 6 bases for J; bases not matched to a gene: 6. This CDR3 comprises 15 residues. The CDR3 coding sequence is TGTGCCAGCAGCGCCGGGACAGGGAGTGCCGGGGAGCTGTTTTTT. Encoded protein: CASSAGTGSAGELFF.

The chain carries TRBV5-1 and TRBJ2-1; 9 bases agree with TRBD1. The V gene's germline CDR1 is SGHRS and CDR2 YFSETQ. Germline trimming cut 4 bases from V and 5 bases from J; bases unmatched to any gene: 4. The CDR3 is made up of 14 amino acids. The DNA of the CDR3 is TGCGCCAGCAGCATTGGGACAGGGAACAATGAGCAGTTCTTC. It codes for CASSIGTGNNEQFF.

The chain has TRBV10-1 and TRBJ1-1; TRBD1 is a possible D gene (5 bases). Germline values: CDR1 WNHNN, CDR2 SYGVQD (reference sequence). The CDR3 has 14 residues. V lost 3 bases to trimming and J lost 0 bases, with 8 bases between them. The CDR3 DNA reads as TGCGCCAGCAGTGACGGACACATGAACACTGAAGCTTTCTTT. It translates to CASSDGHMNTEAFF.

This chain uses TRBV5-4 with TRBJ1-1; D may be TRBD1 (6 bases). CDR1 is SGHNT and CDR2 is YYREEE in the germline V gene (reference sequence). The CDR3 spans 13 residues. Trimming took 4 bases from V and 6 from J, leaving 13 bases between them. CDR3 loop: CASSLQGGAEAFF. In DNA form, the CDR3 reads TGTGCCAGCAGCCTACAGGGAGGGGCTGAAGCTTTCTTT. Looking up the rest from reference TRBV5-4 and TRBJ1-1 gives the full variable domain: ETGVTQSPTHLIKTRGQQVTLRCSSQSGHNTVSWYQQALGQGPQFIFQYYREEENGRGNFPPRFSGLQFPNYSSELNVNALELDDSALYLCASSLQGGAEAFFGQGTRLTVV.

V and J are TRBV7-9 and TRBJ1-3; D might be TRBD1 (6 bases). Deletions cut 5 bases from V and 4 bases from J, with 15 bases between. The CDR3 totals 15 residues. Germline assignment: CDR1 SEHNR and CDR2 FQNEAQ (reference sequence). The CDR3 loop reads CASSPELTGGNTIYF. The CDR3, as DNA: TGTGCCAGCAGCCCGGAACTGACAGGAGGAAACACCATATATTTT.

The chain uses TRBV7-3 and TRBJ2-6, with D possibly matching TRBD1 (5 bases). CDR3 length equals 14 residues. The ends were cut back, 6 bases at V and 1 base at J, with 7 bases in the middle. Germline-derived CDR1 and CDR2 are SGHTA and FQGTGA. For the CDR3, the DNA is TGTGCCAGCAGGTCAGGGTCTGGGGCCAACGTCCTGACTTTC. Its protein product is CASRSGSGANVLTF.

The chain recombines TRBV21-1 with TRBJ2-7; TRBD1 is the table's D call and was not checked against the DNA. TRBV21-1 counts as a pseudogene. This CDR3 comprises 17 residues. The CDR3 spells CASSKEEGASWSYEQYF. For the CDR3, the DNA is TGTGCCAGCAGCAAAGAAGAGGGGGCTTCTTGGTCCTACGAGCAGTACTTC.

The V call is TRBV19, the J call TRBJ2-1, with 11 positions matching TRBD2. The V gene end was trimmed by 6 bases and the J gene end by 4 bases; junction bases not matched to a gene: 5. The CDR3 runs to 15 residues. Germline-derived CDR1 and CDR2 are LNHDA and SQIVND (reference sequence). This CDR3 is CASRPGTSGYNEQFF. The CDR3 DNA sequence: TGTGCCAGTAGGCCCGGGACTAGCGGATACAATGAGCAGTTCTTC. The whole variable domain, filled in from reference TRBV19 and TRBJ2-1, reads DGGITQSPKYLFRKEGQNVTLSCEQNLNHDAMYWYRQDPGQGLRLIYYSQIVNDFQKGDIAEGYSVSREKKESFPLTVTSAQKNPTAFYLCASRPGTSGYNEQFFGPGTRLTVL.

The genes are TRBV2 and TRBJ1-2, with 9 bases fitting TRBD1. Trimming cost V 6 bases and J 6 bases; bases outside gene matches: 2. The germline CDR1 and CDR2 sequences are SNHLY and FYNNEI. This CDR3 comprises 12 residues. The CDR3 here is CASRRTGDGYTF. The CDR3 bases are TGTGCCAGCAGAAGGACAGGGGATGGCTACACCTTC.

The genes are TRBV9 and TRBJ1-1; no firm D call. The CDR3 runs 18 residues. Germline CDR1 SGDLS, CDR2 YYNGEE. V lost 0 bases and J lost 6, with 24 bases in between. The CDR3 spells CASSVVRREDKEVSEAFF. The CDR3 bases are TGTGCCAGCAGCGTAGTTCGACGAGAGGATAAAGAGGTTTCTGAAGCTTTCTTT.

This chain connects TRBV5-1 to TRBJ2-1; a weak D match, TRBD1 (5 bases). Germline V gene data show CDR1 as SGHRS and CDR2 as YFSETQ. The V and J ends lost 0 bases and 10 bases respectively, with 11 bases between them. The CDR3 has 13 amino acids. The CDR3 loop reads CASSLEGAREQFF. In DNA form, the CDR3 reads TGCGCCAGCAGCTTGGAAGGGGCCAGGGAGCAGTTCTTC.

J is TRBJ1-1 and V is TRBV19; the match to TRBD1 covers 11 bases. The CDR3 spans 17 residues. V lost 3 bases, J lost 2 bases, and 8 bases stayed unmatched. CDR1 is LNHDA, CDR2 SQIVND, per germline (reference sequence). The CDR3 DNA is TGTGCCAGTAGTATCCGTGGGACAGGGGGACGTAACACTGAAGCTTTCTTT. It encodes CASSIRGTGGRNTEAFF. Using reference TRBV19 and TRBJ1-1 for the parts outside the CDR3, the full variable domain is DGGITQSPKYLFRKEGQNVTLSCEQNLNHDAMYWYRQDPGQGLRLIYYSQIVNDFQKGDIAEGYSVSREKKESFPLTVTSAQKNPTAFYLCASSIRGTGGRNTEAFFGQGTRLTVV.

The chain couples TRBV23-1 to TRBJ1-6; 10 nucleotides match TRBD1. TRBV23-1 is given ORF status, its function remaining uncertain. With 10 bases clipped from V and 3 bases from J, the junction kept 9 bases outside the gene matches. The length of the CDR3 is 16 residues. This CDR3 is CATSDRGYFYNSPLHF. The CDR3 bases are TGCGCCACTTCGGACAGGGGGTATTTCTATAATTCACCCCTCCACTTT.

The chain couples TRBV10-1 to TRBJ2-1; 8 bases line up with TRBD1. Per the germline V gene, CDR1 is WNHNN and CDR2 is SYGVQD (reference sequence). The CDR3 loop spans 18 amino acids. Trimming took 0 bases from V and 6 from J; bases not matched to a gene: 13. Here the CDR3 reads CASSESTRWTGRSNEQFF. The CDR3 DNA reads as TGCGCCAGCAGTGAGTCGACTCGATGGACAGGGAGGTCCAATGAGCAGTTCTTC.

The CDR3 loop reads CASSAPGKRESSYNEQFF. CDR3 in DNA: TGTGCCAGCAGCGCCCCGGGTAAGCGGGAGTCTTCCTACAATGAGCAGTTCTTC. The gene calls are TRBV7-9 and TRBJ2-1, with 8 bases identical to TRBD2. V shed 5 bases, J shed 1 base, and the junction held 13 bases outside the gene matches. Germline CDR1 SEHNR, CDR2 FQNEAQ (reference sequence). This CDR3 spans 18 amino acids.

The CDR3 loop reads CASSYQTGVEQFF. The CDR3 DNA reads TGTGCCAGCAGCTACCAAACAGGGGTTGAGCAGTTCTTC. The rearrangement uses TRBV13 and TRBJ2-1; the match to TRBD1 covers 7 bases. The CDR3 is 13 amino acids. Germline V lookup: CDR1 PRHDT, CDR2 FYEKMQ (reference sequence). V shed 4 bases, J shed 9 bases, and the junction held 6 bases outside the gene matches.

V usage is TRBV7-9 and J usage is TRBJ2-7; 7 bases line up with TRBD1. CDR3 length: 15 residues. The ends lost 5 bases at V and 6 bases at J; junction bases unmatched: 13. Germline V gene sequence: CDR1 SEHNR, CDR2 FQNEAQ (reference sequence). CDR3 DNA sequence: TGTGCCAGCAGCCCAGGACAGGACTTCCCGCGCGAGCAGTACTTC. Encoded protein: CASSPGQDFPREQYF.

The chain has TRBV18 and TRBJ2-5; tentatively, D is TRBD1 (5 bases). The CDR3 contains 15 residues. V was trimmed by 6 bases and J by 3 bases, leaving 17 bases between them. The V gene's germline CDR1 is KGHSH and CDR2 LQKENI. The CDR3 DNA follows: TGTGCCAGCTCCCCTACCGGAACCAGGGAAGAGACCCAGTACTTC. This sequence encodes CASSPTGTREETQYF.

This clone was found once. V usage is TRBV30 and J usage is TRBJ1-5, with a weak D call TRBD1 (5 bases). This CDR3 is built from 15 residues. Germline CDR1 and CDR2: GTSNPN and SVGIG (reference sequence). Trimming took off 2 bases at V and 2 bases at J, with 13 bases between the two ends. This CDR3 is CAWSIAGVGNQPQHF. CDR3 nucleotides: TGTGCCTGGAGTATAGCGGGGGTGGGCAATCAGCCCCAGCATTTT.

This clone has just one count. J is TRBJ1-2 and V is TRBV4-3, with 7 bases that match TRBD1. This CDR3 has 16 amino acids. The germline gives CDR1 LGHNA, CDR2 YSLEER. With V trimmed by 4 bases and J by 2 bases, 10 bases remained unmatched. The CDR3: CASSPRGPGQNYGYTF. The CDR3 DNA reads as TGCGCCAGCAGCCCAAGGGGGCCGGGGCAAAACTATGGCTACACCTTC.

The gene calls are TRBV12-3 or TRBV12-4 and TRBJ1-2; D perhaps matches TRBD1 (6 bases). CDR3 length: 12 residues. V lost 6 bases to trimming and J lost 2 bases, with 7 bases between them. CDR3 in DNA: TGTGCCAGCAGCACAGGGAACTATGGCTACACCTTC. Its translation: CASSTGNYGYTF.

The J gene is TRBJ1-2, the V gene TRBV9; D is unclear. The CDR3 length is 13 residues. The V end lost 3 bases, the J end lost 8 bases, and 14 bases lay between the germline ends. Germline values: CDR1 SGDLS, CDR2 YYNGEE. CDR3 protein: CASSALQREGYTF. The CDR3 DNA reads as TGTGCCAGCAGCGCACTCCAAAGGGAGGGCTACACCTTC. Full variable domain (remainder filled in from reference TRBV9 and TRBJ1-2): DSGVTQTPKHLITATGQRVTLRCSPRSGDLSVYWYQQSLDQGLQFLIQYYNGEERAKGNILERFSAQQFPDLHSELNLSSLELGDSALYFCASSALQREGYTFGSGTRLTVV.

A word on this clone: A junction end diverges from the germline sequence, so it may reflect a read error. CDR3 region: CAISVQGGAPDF. The CDR3 DNA sequence: TGTGCCATCAGTGTTCAGGGGGGAGCCCCGGATTTC. J is TRBJ1-2 and V is TRBV10-3, with 7 bases matching TRBD1. In germline, CDR1 is ENHRY, CDR2 SYGVKD. The CDR3 runs 12 residues.

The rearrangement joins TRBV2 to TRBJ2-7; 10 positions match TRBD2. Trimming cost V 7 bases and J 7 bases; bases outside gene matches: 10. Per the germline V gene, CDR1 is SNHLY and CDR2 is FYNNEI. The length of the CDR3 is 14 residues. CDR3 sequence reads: CASTYGLAATEQYF. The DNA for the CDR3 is TGTGCCAGCACCTACGGACTAGCGGCCACGGAGCAGTACTTC.

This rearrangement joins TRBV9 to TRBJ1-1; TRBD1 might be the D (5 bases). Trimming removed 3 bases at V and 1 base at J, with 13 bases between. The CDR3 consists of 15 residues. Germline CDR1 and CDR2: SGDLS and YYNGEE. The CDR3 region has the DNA TGTGCCAGCAGCGCCCGACAGAGCCCGAACACTGAAGCTTTCTTT. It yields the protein CASSARQSPNTEAFF.

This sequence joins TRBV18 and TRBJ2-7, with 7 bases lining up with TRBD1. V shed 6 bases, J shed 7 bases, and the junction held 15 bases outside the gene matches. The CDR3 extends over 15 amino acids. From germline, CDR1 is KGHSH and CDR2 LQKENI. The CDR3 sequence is CASSVSGTEVGEQYF. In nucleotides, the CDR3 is TGTGCCAGCTCTGTATCCGGGACAGAGGTAGGAGAGCAGTACTTC.

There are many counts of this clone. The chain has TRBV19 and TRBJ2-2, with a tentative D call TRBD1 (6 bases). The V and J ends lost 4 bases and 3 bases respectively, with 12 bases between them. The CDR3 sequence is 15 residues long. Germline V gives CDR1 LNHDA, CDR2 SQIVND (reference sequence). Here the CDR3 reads CASSTGATHTGELFF. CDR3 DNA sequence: TGTGCCAGTAGTACAGGGGCAACGCACACCGGGGAGCTGTTTTTT.

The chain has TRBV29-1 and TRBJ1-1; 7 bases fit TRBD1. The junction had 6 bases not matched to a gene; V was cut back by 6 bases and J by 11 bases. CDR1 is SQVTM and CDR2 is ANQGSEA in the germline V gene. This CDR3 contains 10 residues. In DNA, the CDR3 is TGCAGCGTCGGGACAGTACATGCTTTCTTT. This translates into CSVGTVHAFF. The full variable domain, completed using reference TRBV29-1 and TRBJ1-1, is SAVISQKPSRDICQRGTSLTIQCQVDSQVTMMFWYRQQPGQSLTLIATANQGSEATYESGFVIDKFPISRPNLTFSTLTVSNMSPEDSSIYLCSVGTVHAFFGQGTRLTVV.

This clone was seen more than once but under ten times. The CDR3 nucleotides are TGTGCCAGCAGTTCCCGACCGGGACAGAGCCGCTACACCTTC. Translated, it gives CASSSRPGQSRYTF. The chain links TRBV6-5 to TRBJ1-2, with 7 bases aligning to TRBD1. The CDR3 extends over 14 amino acids. The J segment lost 9 bases and the V segment lost 4 bases, leaving 11 bases of the junction unmatched. The V gene's germline CDR1 is MNHEY and CDR2 SVGAGI.

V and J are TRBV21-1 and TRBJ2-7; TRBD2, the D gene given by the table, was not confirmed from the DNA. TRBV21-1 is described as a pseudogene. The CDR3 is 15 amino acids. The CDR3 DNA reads TGTGCCAGCAGCAAAGATGCGGGGTCTAGTTACGAGCAGTACTTC. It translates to CASSKDAGSSYEQYF.